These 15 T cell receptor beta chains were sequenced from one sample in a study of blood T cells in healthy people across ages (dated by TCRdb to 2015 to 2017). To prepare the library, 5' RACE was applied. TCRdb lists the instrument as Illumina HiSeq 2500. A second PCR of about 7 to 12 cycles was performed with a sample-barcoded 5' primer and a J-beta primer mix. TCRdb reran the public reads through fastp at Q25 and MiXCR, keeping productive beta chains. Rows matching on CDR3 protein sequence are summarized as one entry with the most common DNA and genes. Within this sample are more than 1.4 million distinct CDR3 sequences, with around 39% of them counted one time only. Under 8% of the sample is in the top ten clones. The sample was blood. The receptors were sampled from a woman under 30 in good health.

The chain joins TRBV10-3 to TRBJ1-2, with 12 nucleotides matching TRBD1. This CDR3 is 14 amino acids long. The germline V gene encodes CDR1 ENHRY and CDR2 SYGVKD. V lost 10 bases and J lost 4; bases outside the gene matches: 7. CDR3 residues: CATRGQGAGYGYTF. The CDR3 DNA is TGTGCCACCCGGGGACAGGGGGCGGGCTATGGCTACACCTTC.

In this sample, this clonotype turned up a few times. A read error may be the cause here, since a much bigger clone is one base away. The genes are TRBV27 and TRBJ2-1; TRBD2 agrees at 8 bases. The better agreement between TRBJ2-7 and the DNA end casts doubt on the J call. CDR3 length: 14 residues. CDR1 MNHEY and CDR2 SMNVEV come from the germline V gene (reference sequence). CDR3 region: CASSLPGGLNEQYF. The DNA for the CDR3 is TGTGCCAGCAGTTTACCGGGGGGGCTCAATGAGCAGTACTTC.

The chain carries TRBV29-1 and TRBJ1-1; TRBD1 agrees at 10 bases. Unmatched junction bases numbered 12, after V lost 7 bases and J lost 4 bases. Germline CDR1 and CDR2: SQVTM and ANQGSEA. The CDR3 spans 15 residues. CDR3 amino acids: CSARRQGAVGTEAFF. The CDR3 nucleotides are TGCAGCGCCCGCAGACAGGGGGCGGTTGGCACTGAAGCTTTCTTT.

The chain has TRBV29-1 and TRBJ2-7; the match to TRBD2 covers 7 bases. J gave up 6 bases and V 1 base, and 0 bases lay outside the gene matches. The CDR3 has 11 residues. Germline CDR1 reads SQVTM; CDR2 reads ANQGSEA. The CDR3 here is CSVEGGGEQYF. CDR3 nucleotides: TGCAGCGTTGAAGGGGGGGGCGAGCAGTACTTC.

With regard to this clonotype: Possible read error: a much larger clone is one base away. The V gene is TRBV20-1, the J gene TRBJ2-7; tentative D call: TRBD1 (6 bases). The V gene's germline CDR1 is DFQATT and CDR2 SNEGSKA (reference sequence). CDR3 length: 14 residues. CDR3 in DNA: TGCGGTGCTAGGCCGACAGGAATGAGCTACGAGCAGTACTTC. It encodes CGARPTGMSYEQYF.

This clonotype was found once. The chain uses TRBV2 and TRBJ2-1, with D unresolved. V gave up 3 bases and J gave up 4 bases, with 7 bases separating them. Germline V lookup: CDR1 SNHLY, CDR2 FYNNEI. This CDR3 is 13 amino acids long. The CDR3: CASSETVYNEQFF. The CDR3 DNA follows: TGTGCCAGCAGTGAGACGGTTTACAATGAGCAGTTCTTC. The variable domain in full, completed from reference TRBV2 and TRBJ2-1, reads EPEVTQTPSHQVTQMGQEVILRCVPISNHLYFYWYRQILGQKVEFLVSFYNNEISEKSEIFDDQFSVERPDGSNFTLKIRSTKLEDSAMYFCASSETVYNEQFFGPGTRLTVL.

In nucleotides, the CDR3 is TGCGCCAGCAGCGGGGGACAGGGGAACGGGGAGCTGTTTTTT. Protein product: CASSGGQGNGELFF. This chain joins TRBV5-1 and TRBJ2-2; 10 bases map to TRBD1. The V gene end was trimmed by 4 bases and the J gene end by 7 bases; junction bases not matched to a gene: 4. From germline, CDR1 is SGHRS and CDR2 YFSETQ. This CDR3 spans 14 amino acids.

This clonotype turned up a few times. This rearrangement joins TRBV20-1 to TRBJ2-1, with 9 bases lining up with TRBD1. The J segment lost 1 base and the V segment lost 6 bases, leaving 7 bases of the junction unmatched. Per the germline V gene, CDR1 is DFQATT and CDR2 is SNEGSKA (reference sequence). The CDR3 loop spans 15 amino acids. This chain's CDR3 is CSARGTGQSYNEQFF. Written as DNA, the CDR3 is TGCAGTGCCAGGGGGACAGGGCAATCCTACAATGAGCAGTTCTTC.

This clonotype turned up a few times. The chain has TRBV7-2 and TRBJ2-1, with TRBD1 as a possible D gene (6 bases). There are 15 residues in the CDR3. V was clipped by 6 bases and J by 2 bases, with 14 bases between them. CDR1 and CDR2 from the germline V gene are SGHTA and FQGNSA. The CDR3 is CASRTTGSTYNEQFF. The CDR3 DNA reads TGTGCCAGCAGGACTACAGGGTCCACCTACAATGAGCAGTTCTTC.

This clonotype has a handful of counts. The CDR3 region is CSARTGGDYEQYF. CDR3 in DNA: TGCAGTGCTAGGACAGGGGGCGATTACGAGCAGTACTTC. The chain is built from TRBV20-1 and TRBJ2-7, with 10 bases lining up with TRBD1. V dropped 3 bases and J dropped 4; count of bases not matched to a gene: 3. The CDR3 is 13 residues long. Germline V CDR1 and CDR2: DFQATT, SNEGSKA (reference sequence).

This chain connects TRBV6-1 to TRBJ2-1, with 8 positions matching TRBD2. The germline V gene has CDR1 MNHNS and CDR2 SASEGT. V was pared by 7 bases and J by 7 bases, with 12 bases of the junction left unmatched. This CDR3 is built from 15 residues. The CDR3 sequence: CASNPAGGGGNEQFF. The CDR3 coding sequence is TGTGCCAGCAATCCCGCGGGGGGAGGGGGAAATGAGCAGTTCTTC.

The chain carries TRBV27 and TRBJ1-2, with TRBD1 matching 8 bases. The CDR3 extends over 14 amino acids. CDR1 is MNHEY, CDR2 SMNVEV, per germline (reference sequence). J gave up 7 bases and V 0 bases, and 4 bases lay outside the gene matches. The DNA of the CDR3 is TGTGCCAGCAGTTTATCGGCAGGGGGCCCTGGCTACACCTTC. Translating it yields CASSLSAGGPGYTF.

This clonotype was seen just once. The CDR3 protein is CASSLIVNNEQFF. DNA for the CDR3: TGTGCCAGCAGCTTGATAGTAAACAATGAGCAGTTCTTC. The chain links TRBV12-3 or TRBV12-4 to TRBJ2-1; D gene ambiguous. The CDR3 covers 13 residues. The V gene lost 6 bases and the J gene lost 5 bases, with 11 bases spanning the gap.

DNA of the CDR3: TGTGCCAGCAGGCAACAACTAGCGGGGGTAAATACGCAGTATTTT. Translating it yields CASRQQLAGVNTQYF. V is TRBV28 and J is TRBJ2-3; 11 nucleotides align to TRBD2. There are 15 residues in the CDR3. V lost 6 bases, J lost 7 bases, and 9 bases stayed unmatched. CDR1 is MDHEN and CDR2 is SYDVKM in the germline V gene.

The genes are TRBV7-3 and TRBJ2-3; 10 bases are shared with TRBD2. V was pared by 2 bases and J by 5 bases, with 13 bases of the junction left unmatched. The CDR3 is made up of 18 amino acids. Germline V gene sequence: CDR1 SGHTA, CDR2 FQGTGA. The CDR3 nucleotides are TGTGCCAGCAGCTTAGGAGCCCGCAGCGGGGGGGCCGGAGATACGCAGTATTTT. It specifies CASSLGARSGGAGDTQYF.